The 4 T cell receptor beta chains presented below share a single source sample, sequenced in a study of T-cell memory formation after mild COVID-19 (dated by TCRdb to the early 2020s). The library was built by means of 5' RACE. Sequencing took place on an Illumina NovaSeq 6000. The public reads were reanalyzed by TCRdb: fastp trimming at Q25, MiXCR alignment, in-frame beta chains only. A single entry per CDR3 protein holds the most common genes and DNA from its merged rows. For this sample there are a few hundred thousand distinct CDR3 sequences; roughly 21% appear just once. The ten largest account for about 8.7% of the sample. Specimen: PBMCs or a T cell subset sorted from them (not recorded which). All receptors derive from an adult woman who had mild COVID-19 (a few samples of this study predate the infection). The sample titles of this study are shuffled in the database, so cell type and time point are left out; the donor was told from shared clones.

This clonotype was found many times. CDR3 coding DNA: TGTGCCAGCAGTGTTGGCAGTGTGGAGACCCAGTACTTC. Translating gives CASSVGSVETQYF. The V and J genes are TRBV2 and TRBJ2-5, with D hard to call. Between the trimmed V and J ends, which lost 4 bases and 5 bases, there was a span of 11 bases. Germline-derived CDR1 and CDR2 are SNHLY and FYNNEI. This CDR3 has 13 residues.

This clonotype has more than one count but fewer than ten. The chain recombines TRBV20-1 with TRBJ1-3, with 9 positions matching TRBD1. The germline CDR1 and CDR2 sequences are DFQATT and SNEGSKA (reference sequence). This CDR3 has 14 residues. The V gene end was trimmed by 5 bases and the J gene end by 3 bases; junction bases not matched to a gene: 5. The CDR3 loop reads CSASDRGFGNTIYF. For the CDR3, the DNA is TGCAGTGCTTCGGACAGGGGATTTGGAAACACCATATATTTT.

This chain connects TRBV10-3 to TRBJ1-1; TRBD1 is a possible D gene (5 bases). This CDR3 contains 14 residues. Trimming stripped 0 bases from V and 4 bases from J, with 9 bases between. In germline, CDR1 is ENHRY, CDR2 SYGVKD. The DNA for the CDR3 is TGTGCCATCAGTGAGTCGGGGGAGGCCACTGAAGCTTTCTTT. This encodes CAISESGEATEAFF.

This clonotype occurred a few times. The chain couples TRBV5-1 to TRBJ2-5; D is unclear. Per germline, CDR1 SGHRS and CDR2 YFSETQ. V lost 0 bases and J lost 1, with 10 bases in between. This CDR3 region has 15 residues. For the CDR3, the DNA is TGCGCCAGCAGCTTGGCTGGGCCAGCCCAAGAGACCCAGTACTTC. Protein: CASSLAGPAQETQYF.